A selection of T cell receptor beta chains follows, all from one sample in a study of blood T cell repertoires in COVID-19. Method: immunoSEQ multiplex PCR; TCRdb's copy keeps in-frame clones and lacks some. The sample consists of approximately 240,000 clones, under 90% of them appearing once. Sequencing input: peripheral blood. The origin of the receptors is a woman older than 75 with active or convalescent COVID-19. CDR3s include the opening cysteine and the closing phenylalanine or tryptophan. Each record gives: J gene, V gene, CDR3 length, D gene, clone size, CDR3 DNA, CDR3 protein. A D gene is named only where the DNA matches it firmly. Size is omitted from some rows. Given values are once, few, many or a class for expanded clones.

TRBJ1-1,TRBV24-1,15,TRBD1,once,TGTGCCACCAGTAATAGTGGGACAGGGGTCACTGAAGCTTTCTTT,CATSNSGTGVTEAFF
TRBJ2-2,TRBV5-1,15,NA,NA,TGCGCCAGCAGCTTGGGACAGACGAACACCGGGGAGCTGTTTTTT,CASSLGQTNTGELFF
TRBJ1-5,TRBV2,15,TRBD1,few,TGTGCCAGCAGTGGCGGGACAGGGGGCCTTCAGCCCCAGCATTTT,CASSGGTGGLQPQHF
TRBJ1-2,TRBV12-2,11,NA,once,TGTGCAAGTCGCCCGGGGGAATGTAGGAACTTC,CASRPGECRNF
TRBJ2-3,TRBV12-2,16,NA,NA,TGTGCAAGTCGCTTAGAGTTGGGGCAAAACACAGATACGCAGTATTTT,CASRLELGQNTDTQYF
TRBJ2-7,TRBV6-2/TRBV6-3,15,NA,NA,TGTGCCAGCAGTTCTGGACTGAAGGCCACCTACGAGCAGTACTTC,CASSSGLKATYEQYF
TRBJ1-5,TRBV18,14,NA,NA,TGTGCCAGCTCACCGGGACACCCCGATCAGCCCCAGCATTTT,CASSPGHPDQPQHF
TRBJ2-3,TRBV6-2/TRBV6-3,14,NA,NA,TGTGCCAGCAGTTACATGGGGCAGGCAGATACGCAGTATTTT,CASSYMGQADTQYF
TRBJ2-2,TRBV7-3,15,NA,NA,TGTGCCAGCAGCTTAACGAGCGGAGGGATCGGGGAGCTGTTTTTT,CASSLTSGGIGELFF
TRBJ1-3,TRBV7-2,14,NA,NA,TGTGCCAGCAGCGGGGGGGTGGCTTCAAACACCATATATTTT,CASSGGVASNTIYF
TRBJ2-5,TRBV4-3,16,TRBD2,NA,TGCGCCAGCAGCCAAGGGGTACTAGCGGGAGCTGAGACCCAGTACTTC,CASSQGVLAGAETQYF